This TCR beta chain was sequenced during a study of blood T cell repertoires in COVID-19. Study at large: Samples representing acute and convalescent COVID-19 were sourced from the United States, Italy and Spain. Sample material is recorded as cDNA or gDNA derived from T cells, B-cell-depleted T cells, or PBMCs.

The germline V gene encodes CDR1 KGHSH and CDR2 LQKENI. CDR3 length equals 16 residues. V shed 1 base and J 1 base; nucleotides not matched to a gene: 6. Authors' data handling: It was from reference gene primer amplification that nucleated cell counts were estimated. TCRdb's table, derived via immunoSEQ multiplex PCR, lists solely in-frame clones and lacks some. From that table come the V and J calls and clone size; the DNA was used to work out D and trimming. In the table there are approximately 150,000 clones, roughly 89% of which are singletons. The specimen sequenced was peripheral blood. The sequence derives from a woman aged 45-59 years with active or convalescent COVID-19. This chain connects TRBV18 to TRBJ2-5; 7 nucleotides match TRBD2. In DNA form, the CDR3 reads TGTGCCAGCTCACCACTCAGCGGGACCTTCCAAGAGACCCAGTACTTC. Protein: CASSPLSGTFQETQYF.